The 17 T cell receptor beta chains presented below share a single source sample, sequenced in a study of monozygotic twins with inflammatory bowel disease. Reanalyzing the 5' RACE reads, TCRdb keeps one entry per CDR3 protein, without DNA. The listing records 330,000 or so distinct CDR3 sequences. Sequencing input: blood. The source is a human donor with ulcerative colitis or Crohn's disease, or a healthy co-twin of an affected twin (not recorded which).

The chain combines TRBV25-1 with TRBJ2-5; TCRdb picks TRBD1, but there is no DNA to check that call. This CDR3 contains 14 residues. Germline CDR1 MGHDK, CDR2 SYGVNS. CDR3 loop: CASSDFGEGRTQYF.

V is TRBV29-1 and J is TRBJ2-7; TCRdb outputs TRBD1, but without DNA this stays unchecked. In germline, CDR1 is SQVTM, CDR2 ANQGSEA. This CDR3 has 13 amino acids. The CDR3 loop reads CSVETGVPYEQYF.

The genes are TRBV27 and TRBJ1-5. Germline V gene sequence: CDR1 MNHEY, CDR2 SMNVEV (reference sequence). There are 14 residues in the CDR3. CDR3 in amino acids: CASSYGRKNQPQHF.

V usage is TRBV7-6 and J usage is TRBJ1-6; the TRBD1 assignment by TCRdb is unverifiable without DNA. Germline CDR1 and CDR2: SGHVS and FNYEAQ. The CDR3 loop spans 16 amino acids. The CDR3 region is CASSLGQGAYNSPLHF.

This chain links TRBV6-2 or TRBV6-3 with TRBJ2-2; with no DNA, the TCRdb D assignment of TRBD1 cannot be verified. Per germline, CDR1 MNHEY and CDR2 SVGEGT. The CDR3 extends over 15 amino acids. The CDR3 sequence: CASTLSAGAAGELFF.

This chain links TRBV9 with TRBJ1-5; TCRdb reports TRBD1, a call that lacks DNA to check it against. The CDR3 spans 15 residues. CDR1 is SGDLS, CDR2 YYNGEE, per germline. CDR3 loop: CASSVGQGGNQPQHF.

This chain links TRBV20-1 with TRBJ1-6; TCRdb reports TRBD1, a call that lacks DNA to check it against. CDR3 length: 14 amino acids. The germline V gene has CDR1 DFQATT and CDR2 SNEGSKA (reference sequence). The CDR3 here is CSARPPLDDSPLHF.

This chain's CDR3 is CASSLKEYYEQYF. V gene TRBV12-3 or TRBV12-4 combines with J gene TRBJ2-7. The CDR3 contains 13 residues.

The V and J genes are TRBV7-9 and TRBJ2-7. CDR3 length: 12 amino acids. Germline lookup yields CDR1 SEHNR and CDR2 FQNEAQ (reference sequence). The CDR3 sequence is CASSAASYEQYF.

V and J are TRBV7-8 and TRBJ2-2. Per the germline V gene, CDR1 is SGHVS and CDR2 is FQNEAQ. There are 16 residues in the CDR3. The CDR3 region is CASSFILAGTGGELFF.

The chain recombines TRBV30 with TRBJ1-1. Looked up from germline, CDR1 is GTSNPN and CDR2 is SVGIG (reference sequence). The CDR3 contains 14 residues. CDR3 residues: CAWSVLAGWTEAFF. Combining the CDR3 with reference TRBV30 and TRBJ1-1 gives the whole variable domain SQTIHQWPATLVQPVGSPLSLECTVEGTSNPNLYWYRQAAGRGLQLLFYSVGIGQISSEVPQNLSASRPQDRQFILSSKKLLLSDSGFYLCAWSVLAGWTEAFFGQGTRLTVV.

The gene calls are TRBV20-1 and TRBJ2-3; TCRdb reports TRBD2, a call that lacks DNA to check it against. The CDR3 has 16 amino acids. Looked up from germline, CDR1 is DFQATT and CDR2 is SNEGSKA (reference sequence). CDR3 loop: CSARDGRQLREDTQYF.

The chain recombines TRBV29-1 with TRBJ1-1; TCRdb indicates TRBD1, and absent DNA this call remains unverified. The CDR3 contains 15 residues. Germline lookup yields CDR1 SQVTM and CDR2 ANQGSEA. The CDR3 loop is CSVDPWGALNTEAFF. Using reference TRBV29-1 and TRBJ1-1 for the parts outside the CDR3, the full variable domain is SAVISQKPSRDICQRGTSLTIQCQVDSQVTMMFWYRQQPGQSLTLIATANQGSEATYESGFVIDKFPISRPNLTFSTLTVSNMSPEDSSIYLCSVDPWGALNTEAFFGQGTRLTVV.

The chain joins TRBV4-1 to TRBJ1-4; the TCRdb D gene call, TRBD1, has no DNA to confirm it. Germline V gene sequence: CDR1 MGHRA, CDR2 YSYEKL. The CDR3 is 16 residues long. CDR3 loop: CASSHRERGTNEKLFF.

The chain joins TRBV7-8 to TRBJ2-3; TCRdb reports TRBD1, a call that lacks DNA to check it against. The V gene's germline CDR1 is SGHVS and CDR2 FQNEAQ. The CDR3 consists of 17 residues. CDR3: CASSLKVAGGPLDTQYF.

The chain recombines TRBV6-2 or TRBV6-3 with TRBJ2-1; TCRdb lists TRBD1, though no DNA is available to test this call. The CDR3 covers 13 residues. In germline, CDR1 is MNHEY, CDR2 SVGEGT. The CDR3 reads CASTDRTPNEQFF.

The rearrangement joins TRBV6-5 to TRBJ2-7; TCRdb's D gene call, TRBD1, goes unchecked for lack of DNA. Germline lookup yields CDR1 MNHEY and CDR2 SVGAGI. The CDR3 totals 16 residues. CDR3 sequence reads: CASSYMYLAGYREQYF.